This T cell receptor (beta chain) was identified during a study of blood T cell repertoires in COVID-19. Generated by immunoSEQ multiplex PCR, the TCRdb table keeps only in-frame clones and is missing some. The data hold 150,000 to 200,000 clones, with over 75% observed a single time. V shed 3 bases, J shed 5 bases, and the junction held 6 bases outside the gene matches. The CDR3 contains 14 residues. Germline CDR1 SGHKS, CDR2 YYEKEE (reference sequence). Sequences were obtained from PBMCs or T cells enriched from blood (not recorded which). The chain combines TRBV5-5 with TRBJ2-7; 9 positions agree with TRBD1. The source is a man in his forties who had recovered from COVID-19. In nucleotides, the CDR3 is TGTGCCAGCAGCTCGGGACAGGGATTCGACGAGCAGTACGTC. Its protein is CASSSGQGFDEQYV.